This TCR beta chain was sequenced during a study of OX40 agonist ivuxolimab in advanced cancers. CDR3 size: 15 residues. The germline CDR1 and CDR2 sequences are LNHDA and SQIVND (reference sequence). Trimming pared 1 base from V and 2 bases from J, leaving 12 bases between. This clone was recorded once. The assay was immunoSEQ multiplex PCR, and TCRdb's table has in-frame clones only and misses some. The repertoire consists of some 21,000 clones, with about 89% occurring once and the leading ten covering roughly 50%. Sequences were derived from CD4+ or CD8+ T cells sorted from blood, sampled in a trial of the OX40 agonist ivuxolimab. This clonotype was obtained from an adult with an advanced solid tumor such as melanoma, head and neck, liver or kidney cancer. The rearrangement links TRBV19 to TRBJ2-7; D possibly uses TRBD1 or TRBD2 (5 bases each). Written as DNA, the CDR3 is TGTGCCAGTAGTATAGTAGGGGACCGAACCTACGAGCAGTACTTC. Encoded protein: CASSIVGDRTYEQYF. The full variable domain, in which reference TRBV19 and TRBJ2-7 provide the parts outside the CDR3, is DGGITQSPKYLFRKEGQNVTLSCEQNLNHDAMYWYRQDPGQGLRLIYYSQIVNDFQKGDIAEGYSVSREKKESFPLTVTSAQKNPTAFYLCASSIVGDRTYEQYFGPGTRLTVT.